This TCR beta chain was identified in a study of blood T cells in healthy people across ages. Germline loops: CDR1 DFQATT, CDR2 SNEGSKA (reference sequence). The CDR3 runs 16 residues. The V and J ends lost 8 bases and 5 bases, in that order; junction bases with no gene match: 19. Through a sample-barcoded 5' primer and a J-beta primer mix, a second PCR was run for roughly 7 to 11 cycles. TCRdb fed the 5' RACE reads into MiXCR, producing one record per CDR3 protein. Found here are around 1,100,000 distinct CDR3 sequences, around two fifths of them singletons; the top ten hold 10% to 15%. The sequencing sample was made of blood. This chain connects TRBV20-1 to TRBJ2-3, with TRBD2 identical over 7 bases. The source of this sequence is a man aged 18 to 30 in good health. The CDR3 sequence is CSTTQVGAGRVDTQYF. The CDR3 DNA sequence: TGCAGTACTACCCAAGTGGGAGCGGGGAGGGTAGATACGCAGTATTTT.